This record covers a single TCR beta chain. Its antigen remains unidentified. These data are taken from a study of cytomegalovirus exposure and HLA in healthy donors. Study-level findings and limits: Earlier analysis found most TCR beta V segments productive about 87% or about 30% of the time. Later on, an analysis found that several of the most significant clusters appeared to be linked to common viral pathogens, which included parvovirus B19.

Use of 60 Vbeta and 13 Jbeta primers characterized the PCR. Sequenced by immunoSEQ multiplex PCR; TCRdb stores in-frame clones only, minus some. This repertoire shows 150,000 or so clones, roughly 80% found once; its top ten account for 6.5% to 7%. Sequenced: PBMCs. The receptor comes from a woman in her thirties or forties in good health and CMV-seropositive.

CDR3 sequence reads: CASSKQPATNEKLFF. The CDR3 DNA follows: TGTGCCAGCAGTAAACAGCCTGCAACTAATGAAAAACTGTTTTTT. The V and J genes are TRBV27 and TRBJ1-4, with unresolved D. This CDR3 spans 15 amino acids. Trimming took off 5 bases at V and 0 bases at J, with 10 bases between the two ends. Per germline, CDR1 MNHEY and CDR2 SMNVEV (reference sequence). The full variable domain, its missing parts supplied by reference TRBV27 and TRBJ1-4, is EAQVTQNPRYLITVTGKKLTVTCSQNMNHEYMSWYRQDPGLGLRQIYYSMNVEVTDKGDVPEGYKVSRKEKRNFPLILESPSPNQTSLYFCASSKQPATNEKLFFGSGTQLSVL.